Each of the 10 T cell receptor beta chains below was sequenced from the same sample in a study of tumor and adjacent non-tumor tissue in lung cancer. The template was RNA from unsorted bulk tissue. The library came from three nested PCR rounds adapted from ARM-PCR protocols. Each CDR3 protein gets one entry after TCRdb re-called the multiplex PCR reads with MiXCR. The sample comprises more than 75,000 distinct CDR3 sequences, 65% to 90% of which are singletons, and roughly 13% rests with the top ten. Sequenced material: lung tumor tissue. The source of these receptors is a woman between 50 and 59 years old with non-small cell lung cancer.

A remark on this clonotype: Being one base from a much bigger clone, this may be a read error. The V gene is TRBV28, the J gene TRBJ2-3; D is undetermined. Germline CDR1 reads MDHEN; CDR2 reads SYDVKM. Trimming removed 4 bases at V and 0 bases at J, with 17 bases between. This CDR3 has 17 residues. CDR3 region: CASSSVRDFSSTDTQYF. The CDR3, as DNA: TGTGCCAGCAGTTCCGTGAGAGATTTCTCTAGCACAGATACGCAGTATTTT.

This clonotype was seen just once. As the CDR3 is not closed by the conserved phenylalanine or tryptophan, this likely results from a read error. The chain employs TRBV5-1 and TRBJ2-2; 11 bases are shared with TRBD2. Trimming cost V 4 bases and J 11 bases; bases outside gene matches: 13. In germline, CDR1 is SGHRS, CDR2 YFSETQ. CDR3 length equals 16 residues. CDR3 DNA: TGCGCCAGCAGCCTTACTAGCGGGAGCGGGATAGGAGAGCTGTTTTAT. Amino acids: CASSLTSGSGIGELFY.

This clonotype rates as medium-sized. V is TRBV4-2 and J is TRBJ2-5, with 8 bases lining up with TRBD1. J lost 1 base, V lost 5 bases, and 6 bases had no gene match. This CDR3 is built from 15 residues. Looked up from germline, CDR1 is LGHNA and CDR2 is YNFKEQ. CDR3 DNA sequence: TGTGCCAGCAGCAAGGACAGGGAGCGCCAAGAGACCCAGTACTTC. Translating it yields CASSKDRERQETQYF.

This rearrangement joins TRBV2 to TRBJ1-4; perhaps TRBD1 as D (6 bases). This CDR3 is built from 13 residues. CDR1 and CDR2 (germline): SNHLY, FYNNEI. Trimming removed 4 bases from V and 10 bases from J, with 13 bases in between. In DNA, the CDR3 is TGTGCCAGCAGTGGAATAGGGGGAGGAAAACTGTTTTTT. It encodes CASSGIGGGKLFF.

About this clonotype: One junction end disagrees with the germline gene, perhaps due to a read error. The V and J genes are TRBV11-2 and TRBJ2-1; tentatively, D is TRBD2 (6 bases). The CDR3 is 15 residues long. Germline loops: CDR1 SGHAT, CDR2 FQNNGV. The CDR3 nucleotides are TGTGCCAGTAGCGCGGGGTCTAGCTCCTACAATGAGCAGTCCTTC. It is translated as CASSAGSSSYNEQSF.

The DNA for the CDR3 is TGCAGCGTTGAGGGCGGGATCAAGACCCAGTACTTC. As protein: CSVEGGIKTQYF. The V gene is TRBV29-1, the J gene TRBJ2-5; D possibly corresponds to TRBD2 (6 bases). This CDR3 spans 12 amino acids. CDR1 SQVTM and CDR2 ANQGSEA come from the germline V gene. The V and J ends lost 3 bases and 6 bases respectively, with 11 bases between them.

Concerning this clonotype: A read error may explain this, as a much larger clone is one base away. The chain is built from TRBV21-1 and TRBJ1-2. TRBV21-1 is tagged as a pseudogene. The CDR3 covers 13 residues. This chain's CDR3 is CARSQTANYGYTF. The CDR3 DNA sequence: TGTGCCAGGAGCCAAACGGCCAACTATGGCTACACCTTC.

Comments on this clonotype: Here the CDR3 omits its conserved ending phenylalanine or tryptophan, so a read error is the likely source. The V gene is TRBV20-1, the J gene TRBJ2-7; 8 bases match TRBD1. The CDR3 totals 14 residues. Looked up from germline, CDR1 is DFQATT and CDR2 is SNEGSKA (reference sequence). In DNA, the CDR3 is TGCAGAGCTAGAGTTGGGACAGGTAGATGGGGGCAGTACCTC. As protein: CRARVGTGRWGQYL.

This rearrangement joins TRBV9 to TRBJ2-3, with D perhaps TRBD1 (6 bases). With 6 bases removed from V and 5 bases from J, the gap between germline ends came to 13 bases. This CDR3 contains 13 residues. The germline CDR1 and CDR2 sequences are SGDLS and YYNGEE. CDR3 protein: CASTPGAEDTQYF. The DNA of the CDR3 is TGTGCCAGCACACCAGGGGCAGAAGATACGCAGTATTTT.

The chain is built from TRBV6-5 and TRBJ1-2; D perhaps matches TRBD1 (5 bases). Germline CDR1 is MNHEY and CDR2 is SVGAGI. CDR3 length: 14 residues. V was clipped by 6 bases and J by 4 bases, with 15 bases between them. CDR3 coding DNA: TGTGCCAGCAGGATAGCTGGGGCTTTCTATGGCTACACCTTC. It is translated as CASRIAGAFYGYTF.